This T cell receptor (beta chain) was profiled in a study of blood T cell repertoires in COVID-19. Study summary: PBMCs, B-cell-depleted T cells, or T cells were the source of the cDNA or gDNA that made up the material.

After removal of 2 bases from V and 13 bases from J, the junction contained 5 bases not matched to a gene. CDR3 length equals 13 residues. Germline loops: CDR1 ENHRY, CDR2 SYGVKD. The method was immunoSEQ multiplex PCR; TCRdb's version includes in-frame clones alone and lacks a portion of them. The sample yields about 250,000 clones, around 89% seen once. Input material: peripheral blood. This clonotype was obtained from a woman aged 30 to 39 with COVID-19, enrolled during active disease. The rearrangement links TRBV10-3 to TRBJ1-6, with 7 positions matching TRBD1. CDR3 in DNA: TGTGCCATCAGTGAGAGGGCGGACAGGCCCCTCCACTTT. Its translation is CAISERADRPLHF.